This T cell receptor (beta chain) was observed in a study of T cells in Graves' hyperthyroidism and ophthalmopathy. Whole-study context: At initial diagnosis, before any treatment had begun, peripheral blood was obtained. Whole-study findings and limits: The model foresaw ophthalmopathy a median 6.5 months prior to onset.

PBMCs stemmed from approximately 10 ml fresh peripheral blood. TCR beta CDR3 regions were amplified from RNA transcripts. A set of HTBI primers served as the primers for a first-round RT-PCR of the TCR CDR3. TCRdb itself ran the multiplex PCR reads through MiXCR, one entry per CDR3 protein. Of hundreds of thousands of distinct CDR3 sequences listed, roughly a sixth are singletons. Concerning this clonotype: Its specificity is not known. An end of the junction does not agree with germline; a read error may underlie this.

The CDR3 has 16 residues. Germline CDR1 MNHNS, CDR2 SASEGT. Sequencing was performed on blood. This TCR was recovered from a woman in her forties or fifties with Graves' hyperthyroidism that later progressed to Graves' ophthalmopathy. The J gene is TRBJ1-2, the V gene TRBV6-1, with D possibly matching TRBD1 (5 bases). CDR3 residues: CATSEKVLGTGYGYAF. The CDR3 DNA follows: TGTGCCACCAGCGAAAAAGTGTTGGGGACGGGATATGGCTACGCCTTC.